This T cell receptor (beta chain) comes out of a study of blood T cells in healthy people across ages (dated by TCRdb to between 2014 and 2017). Regarding the study in general: Template switching captured roughly one uniquely barcoded TCR beta cDNA molecule per two T cells in model experiments. Using the same blood draw, the study looked at two additional independent replicas of 1 million unique cDNA reads for two donors, one aged 18 to 30 and the other aged 80 or older. The donors were split into four age groups: young (average about 15 years), middle-aged (around 37), aged (approximately 60) and long-lived (approximately 80). To track age-related changes in TCR beta repertoire diversity, the study relied on deep sequencing normalized with unique cDNA molecular identifiers.

Points on this clonotype: There is no known antigen for this receptor. There are no base qualities to consult, and no much larger clone falls within one base.

The 39 donors, aged about 6 to 95 years, were systemically healthy Caucasian individuals from Russia. Roughly 11 milliliters of peripheral blood were drawn from each donor into EDTA-treated Vacutainer tubes. Ficoll-Paque density-gradient centrifugation was used to isolate PBMCs, with at least 6.5 million per sample. Trizol reagent was used to extract total RNA from PBMCs, with at least 5 micrograms per sample. For every donor, flow cytometry on a PBMC aliquot measured the percentage of naive CD45RAhigh/CD27high T cells. Results the study describes overall, beyond this receptor: Conclusive comparison of naive and antigen-experienced compartments was prevented by the profiling of bulk unsorted PBMCs. Donor CMV infection status was unknown, potentially confounding age-related changes in expanded clonotypes. Estimates of total diversity from one million sequenced T cells were regarded as lower bounds and underestimates. Compared with the aged group, the long-lived group had more naive CD4+ T cells, fewer expanded clones and increased TCR diversity, a pattern suggesting age selection. Observed TCR beta diversity correlated strongly with the percentage of naive T cells measured by flow cytometry. Observed TCR beta diversity per million T cells fell roughly linearly with age, and a significant reduction was already apparent by age around 40.

Library prep was done by 5' RACE. The instrument was an Illumina HiSeq 2500. A second about 7 to 12 cycle PCR used a sample-barcoded 5' primer and a J-beta primer mix. A template-switch 5' adaptor carrying 12 random nucleotides introduced a unique molecular identifier onto each TCR beta cDNA molecule. Each sample yielded at least 2.5 million CDR3-containing paired-end reads. First-strand cDNA synthesis was performed from all RNA using the Mint cDNA synthesis kit, with priming by a TRBC-specific oligonucleotide. After uracil-DNA glycosylase treatment, a first 18-cycle PCR used universal primers M1SS and BC2_uni_R on all cDNA. The authors' pipeline ran thus. For normalization, 1 million high-quality reads, each with a distinct molecular identifier, were randomly selected from each sample. Reads sharing molecular identifiers were discarded rather than binned into consensus sequences. CDR3 identification, clonotype clustering and error correction used MiTCR with a Q25 quality threshold and the strictest error-elimination algorithm. A nonparametric unseen species model with Euler transformation was used to estimate a lower bound on total TCR beta diversity. The public reads were reanalyzed by TCRdb: fastp trimming at Q25, MiXCR alignment, in-frame beta chains only. Each entry merges the rows of one CDR3 protein and shows their most common DNA and genes. It is TCRdb's table, rather than the study itself, that gives the V and J calls and clone size. The sample includes nearly 800,000 distinct CDR3 sequences, with roughly 25% observed a single time. Under 4.5% of the sample is in the top ten clones.

This same sample was also taken into another study, of T cells of mothers and their children. As the second paper documents: The donors were nine systemically healthy Caucasian individuals, made up of three mothers and their six children. cDNA synthesis used all of the extracted RNA, with 1.5 ug of RNA in each 15 ul reaction. In the second PCR, sample barcodes and 2-4 random nucleotides were introduced via the M1S primer. Each mother yielded over 9.5 million TCR beta CDR3 reads and each child 2.5 million to 3 million reads. TCR recombination output is similarly shaped by thymic selection in related and unrelated pairs, with a minor effect exerted by inherited differences. Normalized repertoire overlap was always found to be slightly, but never significantly, higher in related mother-child pairs than in unrelated mother-child pairs. No persistent microchimeric T cell clones were found, with a detection sensitivity of 75 to 100 clones per million clonotypes. Deep NGS was used in the study to compare the TCR beta repertoires of mothers and children and to look for features that separate related mother-child pairs from unrelated individuals. The mean age was roughly 36 +/- 4 years for the mothers and around 10 +/- 4 years for the children. Libraries were sequenced on Illumina HiSeq 2000 with 100+100 nt paired-end reads after adapter ligation with NEBNext reagents. To prevent cross-contamination, the mother and child libraries were prepared a month apart and were sequenced in separate runs. For each donor, between about 450,000 and 2,300,000 distinct TCR beta clonotypes were identified. Naive TCR beta clonotypes were estimated from low-frequency clonotypes matched to each donor's FACS-determined naive share, without sorting.

The source is a boy aged 5-17 years in good health. The sequenced sample consisted of blood.

The CDR3 reads CASSQGGVTRMNTEAFF. The nucleotides are TGTGCCAGCAGCCAAGGGGGGGTGACTAGAATGAACACTGAAGCTTTCTTT. The chain is encoded by TRBV14 joined to TRBJ1-1; a tentative D call is TRBD1 (5 bases match). CDR1 and CDR2 are drawn from the germline V gene: SGHDN, FVKESK. Cut back by 1 base and 0 bases, the V and J ends lie 15 bases apart. From its cysteine to its phenylalanine, the CDR3 spans 17 amino acids. The CDR3 DNA has 51 bases and is translated from base 1. Reference TRBV14 and TRBJ1-1 genes cover what lies past the CDR3, so the full variable domain is EAGVTQFPSHSVIEKGQTVTLRCDPISGHDNLYWYRRVMGKEIKFLLHFVKESKQDESGMPNNRFLAERTGGTYSTLKVQPAELEDSGVYFCASSQGGVTRMNTEAFFGQGTRLTVV.